This TCR beta chain was retrieved from a study of OX40 agonist ivuxolimab in advanced cancers. Libraries were prepared by immunoSEQ multiplex PCR; TCRdb keeps only in-frame clonotypes and omits some of them. The sample contains 26,000 or so clones, approximately 80% of which appear only once. Germline V gene lookup returns CDR1 LNHDA and CDR2 SQIVND (reference sequence). This CDR3 region has 11 residues. V lost 3 bases and J 5 bases, leaving 4 bases between the germline ends. The sample here was CD4+ or CD8+ T cells sorted from blood, taken in a trial of the OX40 agonist ivuxolimab. V and J are TRBV19 and TRBJ1-1, with unresolved D. This sequence was found in an adult with an advanced solid tumor such as melanoma, head and neck, liver or kidney cancer. This CDR3 is CASSMFTEAFF. DNA of the CDR3: TGTGCCAGTAGTATGTTTACTGAAGCTTTCTTT.